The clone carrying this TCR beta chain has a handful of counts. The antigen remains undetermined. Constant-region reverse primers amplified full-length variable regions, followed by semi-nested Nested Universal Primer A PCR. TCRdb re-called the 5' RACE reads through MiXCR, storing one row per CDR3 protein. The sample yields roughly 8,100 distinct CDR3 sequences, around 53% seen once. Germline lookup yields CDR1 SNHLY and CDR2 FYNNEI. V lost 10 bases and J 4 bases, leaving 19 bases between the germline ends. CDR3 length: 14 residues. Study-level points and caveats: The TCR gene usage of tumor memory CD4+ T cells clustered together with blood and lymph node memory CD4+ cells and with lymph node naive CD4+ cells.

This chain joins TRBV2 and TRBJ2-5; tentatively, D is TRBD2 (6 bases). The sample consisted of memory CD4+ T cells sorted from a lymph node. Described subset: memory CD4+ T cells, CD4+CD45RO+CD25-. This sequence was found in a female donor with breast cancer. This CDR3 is CATGDWGGAETQYF. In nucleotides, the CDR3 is TGTGCCACGGGGGACTGGGGCGGTGCAGAGACCCAGTACTTC.